This T cell receptor beta chain was profiled in a study of cytomegalovirus exposure and HLA in healthy donors. V was clipped by 2 bases and J by 4 bases; unmatched bases: 5. CDR3 length equals 16 residues. Per germline, CDR1 SGHAT and CDR2 FQNNGV. Donors were ostensibly healthy at sampling, although undocumented immune exposures were probable. Overall study findings and caveats: Immune exposure information comprised only CMV serostatus.

The PCR employed 60 Vbeta primers together with 13 Jbeta primers. Assay used: immunoSEQ multiplex PCR; TCRdb lists only in-frame clones, some missing. The sample consists of over 150,000 clones, roughly 80% of them appearing once. In the case of this clone: The antigen is not known.

The sequencing input was PBMCs. This chain joins TRBV11-2 and TRBJ2-1; 10 positions match TRBD2. This receptor was obtained from a man aged 25-45 years in good health and CMV-seropositive. CDR3 in amino acids: CASSLSAGGRYNEQFF. The CDR3 coding sequence is TGTGCCAGCAGCTTATCAGCGGGGGGGCGATACAATGAGCAGTTCTTC.